Many counts were recorded for the clone carrying this T cell receptor beta chain. Germline-derived CDR1 and CDR2 are DFQATT and SNEGSKA (reference sequence). This CDR3 has 14 residues. The J segment lost 4 bases and the V segment lost 6 bases, leaving 8 bases of the junction unmatched. The sample is drawn from a study of Graves' ophthalmopathy and Graves' hyperthyroidism. Amplification of TCR beta CDR3 regions used RNA transcripts. The first-round RT-PCR employed HTBI primers together with the Qiagen OneStep RT-PCR kit. A multiplex PCR was then performed as the second round. TCRdb redid the calling of the multiplex PCR reads with MiXCR, one entry per CDR3 protein. Altogether around 1,200,000 distinct CDR3 sequences are present, approximately 35% being singletons, with the ten largest covering approximately 10%. Enrolled hyperthyroidism patients had a new diagnosis, a duration under 2 months, and an age of 18 to 65.

The V and J genes are TRBV20-1 and TRBJ1-1, with 10 nucleotides matching TRBD1. The sequence derives from an adult man with Graves' hyperthyroidism. The sample was peripheral blood or thyroid tissue (not recorded which). CDR3 sequence (DNA): TGCAGTGCCAACGGACAGGGGGTTGGCACTGAAGCTTTCTTT. Translating gives CSANGQGVGTEAFF.